A selection of T cell receptor beta chains follows, all from one sample in a study of vaccination effects on CD4 cells after COVID-19. The table came from immunoSEQ multiplex PCR; TCRdb's copy has only in-frame clones and leaves some out. Counted here are 50,000 to 65,000 clones, roughly 80% occurring once; the ten biggest clones make up approximately 2.4%. What these receptors recognize is not known. The sample in question was CD4+ T cells from PBMCs cultured with HCoV-229E spike peptides, obtained before COVID-19 vaccination. The receptor source for this set is a human donor who received a COVID-19 vaccine. CDR3s include the opening cysteine and the closing phenylalanine or tryptophan. Fields, in order: V gene, clone size, J gene, CDR3 protein. Size is stated for part of the rows, as once, few or many counts, or as a class when the clone is expanded.

TRBV5-6	.	TRBJ1-1	CASSLAYRQSKSSEAFF
TRBV30	.	TRBJ2-3	CAWSSSRTSGSADTQYF
TRBV6-4	.	TRBJ2-2	CASKGQGTTGELFF
TRBV29-1	few	TRBJ1-1	CSVDRGRDTEAFF
TRBV7-8	.	TRBJ2-2	CASSLGTSGGPTGELFF
TRBV30	.	TRBJ1-6	CAWSIGFNSPLHF
TRBV9	.	TRBJ1-1	CASSAAGTGLAFF
TRBV27	.	TRBJ2-3	CASSRQGVGTDTQYF
TRBV19	.	TRBJ2-3	CASKAGDRASTDTQYF
TRBV24-1	.	TRBJ2-3	CATSDADQNTQYF
TRBV19	few	TRBJ1-1	CASSIPGTGGLQEAFF
TRBV4-1	.	TRBJ1-4	CASSPRGQGGTTNEKLFF
TRBV28	.	TRBJ1-4	CASSPPGFSNEKLFF
TRBV28	once	TRBJ2-3	CASSSPGQPSDTQYF
TRBV6-4	once	TRBJ1-6	CASSDSRQGNSPLHF
TRBV18	.	TRBJ2-5	CASSPSNLGGETQYF
TRBV10-2	.	TRBJ2-2	CATRLETNTGELFF
TRBV18	.	TRBJ2-2	CASFYQGQVTGELFF
TRBV7-9	.	TRBJ2-3	CASSSNRFSSTDTQYF
TRBV6-2/TRBV6-3	.	TRBJ2-3	CASSTGQGSTDTQYF
TRBV11-1	.	TRBJ2-5	CASSPYSSAETQYF
TRBV6-1	few	TRBJ1-3	CASSETVVGQRGNTIYF
TRBV30	.	TRBJ1-5	CAWDRDSLNQPQHF
TRBV6-6	few	TRBJ1-4	CASSSLEKLFF
TRBV12-3/TRBV12-4	.	TRBJ2-4	CASSPTGGDIQYF
TRBV6-1	.	TRBJ2-1	CASSEGTGGNEQFF
TRBV6-6	.	TRBJ2-3	CASNLGGATDTQYF
TRBV5-1	once	TRBJ1-4	CASSFQGLEEKLFF
TRBV24-1	.	TRBJ1-5	CATSEPGTGGINQPQHF
TRBV15	once	TRBJ2-1	CATSRLLAFEQFF
TRBV2	few	TRBJ2-3	CASSPPVLDTQYF
TRBV5-1	.	TRBJ2-2	CASNPRGQAGELFF
TRBV13	.	TRBJ1-1	CASSGPSPEAFF
TRBV7-2	.	TRBJ1-1	CASSLGSSLEAFF
TRBV5-4	.	TRBJ2-4	CASSLGAGTSGENIQYF
TRBV7-2	once	TRBJ2-5	CASSLGWQTSRTQYF
TRBV3-1/TRBV3-2	.	TRBJ1-2	CASSQGRVVSGYTF
TRBV5-1	.	TRBJ2-2	CASSLGPGGTGELFF
TRBV7-3	once	TRBJ2-1	CASSKLAGGYNEQFF
TRBV7-3	.	TRBJ2-5	CASSFAGAGETQYF